The present TCR beta chain was sequenced within a study of blood T cell repertoires in COVID-19. Study background: The United States, Italy and Spain provided the acute and convalescent COVID-19 samples. T cells, B-cell-depleted T cells, or PBMCs provided the cDNA or gDNA that served as material.

The study drew participants aged about 18 to 89 years from under 30 US areas. The method was immunoSEQ multiplex PCR; TCRdb's version includes in-frame clones alone and lacks a portion of them. Found here are approximately 270,000 clones, approximately 90% of them singletons; the top ten hold 1.2%. CDR3 length: 15 amino acids. The trim removed 4 bases at V and 12 bases at J, leaving 9 bases unmatched. CDR1 is SGHRS, CDR2 YFSETQ, per germline. Source material: PBMCs or T cells enriched from blood (not recorded which). The receptor was derived from a human donor in a cohort exposed to, infected with or recovered from COVID-19 (not recorded which). The donor label of this sample is uncertain. The genes are TRBV5-1 and TRBJ2-1, with 14 nucleotides matching TRBD2. The chain's CDR3 is CASSPGTSGGKGQFF. The CDR3 nucleotides read TGCGCCAGCAGCCCTGGGACTAGCGGGGGAAAAGGGCAGTTCTTC.